This passage covers 22 T cell receptor beta chains from one sample sequenced in a study of cytomegalovirus exposure and HLA in healthy donors. Primers included in the PCR were 60 Vbeta and 13 Jbeta primers. Profiled with immunoSEQ multiplex PCR; TCRdb holds only in-frame clones, not every one. The sample has about 120,000 clones, about 81% seen once. Specimen: PBMCs. Every receptor here comes from a woman in her thirties or forties in good health and CMV-seropositive.

The chain links TRBV2 to TRBJ2-7, with 7 bases fitting TRBD1. V dropped 8 bases and J dropped 6; count of bases not matched to a gene: 10. The CDR3 is made up of 13 amino acids. The germline gives CDR1 SNHLY, CDR2 FYNNEI. The CDR3 DNA sequence: TGTGCCAGCGGAGGACAGGTAGTTGGCGAGCAGTACTTC. This translates into CASGGQVVGEQYF.

The chain combines TRBV9 with TRBJ2-1; 11 bases match TRBD2. The junction had 6 bases not matched to a gene; V was cut back by 1 base and J by 6 bases. The germline V gene has CDR1 SGDLS and CDR2 YYNGEE. This CDR3 has 16 residues. The CDR3 is CASSVLTSGGVNEQFF. In DNA form, the CDR3 reads TGTGCCAGCAGCGTACTAACTAGCGGGGGAGTCAATGAGCAGTTCTTC.

In this sample, this clone turned up once. This chain connects TRBV6-5 to TRBJ2-1; TRBD2 matches 10 bases. Germline V gives CDR1 MNHEY, CDR2 SVGAGI. The CDR3 is made up of 16 amino acids. The V and J ends lost 2 bases and 9 bases, in that order; junction bases with no gene match: 10. This chain's CDR3 is CASSYHQEREGIEQFF. Here the CDR3 DNA reads TGTGCCAGCAGTTACCACCAAGAGCGGGAGGGAATTGAGCAGTTCTTC.

V is TRBV7-2 and J is TRBJ1-3; D possibly corresponds to TRBD1 (5 bases). Trimming cost V 5 bases and J 0 bases, with 8 bases left between them. This CDR3 has 14 residues. Germline CDR1 is SGHTA and CDR2 is FQGNSA. CDR3 nucleotides: TGTGCCAGCAGCACCACAGGCTCTGGAAACACCATATATTTT. The encoded protein is CASSTTGSGNTIYF.

The chain combines TRBV5-1 with TRBJ1-2; weak D call: TRBD1 (6 bases). Between the trimmed V and J ends, which lost 0 bases and 0 bases, there was a span of 6 bases. The CDR3 is 14 amino acids. Germline V gives CDR1 SGHRS, CDR2 YFSETQ. This CDR3 is CASSLGQANYGYTF. CDR3 bases: TGCGCCAGCAGCTTGGGACAGGCTAACTATGGCTACACCTTC.

This clone has more than one count but fewer than ten. The chain is built from TRBV6-5 and TRBJ2-1; the match to TRBD2 covers 8 bases. The CDR3 sequence is 14 residues long. J was trimmed by 4 bases and V by 4 bases; bases with no gene match: 3. Germline CDR1 and CDR2: MNHEY and SVGAGI. The CDR3 nucleotides are TGTGCCAGCAGTTGGGGACTAGATTACAATGAGCAGTTCTTC. This gives the protein CASSWGLDYNEQFF.

This clone was seen more than once but under ten times. The chain employs TRBV2 and TRBJ1-5; perhaps TRBD1 as D (5 bases). This CDR3 has 15 residues. V lost 5 bases and J 3 bases, leaving 14 bases between the germline ends. Germline loops: CDR1 SNHLY, CDR2 FYNNEI. The CDR3 spells CASSPLGGYNQPQHF. The CDR3 DNA reads as TGTGCCAGCAGTCCCCTTGGGGGGTACAATCAGCCCCAGCATTTT. The variable domain in full, completed from reference TRBV2 and TRBJ1-5, reads EPEVTQTPSHQVTQMGQEVILRCVPISNHLYFYWYRQILGQKVEFLVSFYNNEISEKSEIFDDQFSVERPDGSNFTLKIRSTKLEDSAMYFCASSPLGGYNQPQHFGDGTRLSIL.

The chain combines TRBV19 with TRBJ2-5; 9 bases are a match to TRBD1. Trimming took 4 bases from V and 5 from J; bases not matched to a gene: 8. The germline gives CDR1 LNHDA, CDR2 SQIVND (reference sequence). The CDR3 loop spans 15 amino acids. CDR3 coding DNA: TGTGCCAGTAGTACCGAACAGGGGGCGGGGGAGACCCAGTACTTC. This codes for CASSTEQGAGETQYF.

This chain connects TRBV6-5 to TRBJ2-5; 10 positions match TRBD2. The DNA matches TRBJ2-7 better at its end, which makes the J call doubtful. Germline-derived CDR1 and CDR2 are MNHEY and SVGAGI. The length of the CDR3 is 15 residues. This chain's CDR3 is CASSYFTSGVAEQYF. The CDR3 DNA reads TGTGCCAGCAGTTACTTTACTAGCGGGGTAGCCGAGCAGTACTTC.

V is TRBV7-7 and J is TRBJ2-5, with TRBD1 matching over 7 bases. The CDR3 has 15 amino acids. The V segment lost 8 bases and the J segment 4 bases; nucleotides outside the gene matches: 13. CDR1 and CDR2 from the germline V gene are SSHAT and FNYEAQ (reference sequence). The CDR3 DNA reads as TGTGCCAGCGGTTCTCGAGAGGGACAGTCAGAGACCCAGTACTTC. It specifies CASGSREGQSETQYF.

The genes are TRBV7-8 and TRBJ1-1, with D perhaps matching TRBD1 (6 bases). Between the trimmed V and J ends, which lost 5 bases and 5 bases, there was a span of 15 bases. CDR3 length equals 14 residues. CDR1 is SGHVS and CDR2 is FQNEAQ in the germline V gene. CDR3 residues: CASSIQGAGTEAFF. The DNA of the CDR3 is TGTGCCAGCAGCATACAGGGTGCTGGGACTGAAGCTTTCTTT.

The chain uses TRBV4-1 and TRBJ2-7; the D gene is possibly TRBD2 (5 bases). V was trimmed by 3 bases and J by 5 bases, leaving 8 bases between them. CDR1 and CDR2 from the germline V gene are MGHRA and YSYEKL. The CDR3 covers 12 residues. CDR3 region: CASSQGSNEQYF. DNA of the CDR3: TGCGCCAGCAGCCAGGGGAGCAACGAGCAGTACTTC.

The chain links TRBV28 to TRBJ1-2; 9 bases fit TRBD1. Germline lookup yields CDR1 MDHEN and CDR2 SYDVKM. This CDR3 region has 13 residues. The V segment lost 6 bases and the J segment 8 bases; nucleotides outside the gene matches: 7. CDR3 sequence reads: CASSLQGAGGYTF. The CDR3 DNA reads TGTGCCAGCAGCTTACAGGGGGCTGGGGGCTACACCTTC.

The rearrangement uses TRBV6-5 and TRBJ2-7, with D tentatively TRBD2 (6 bases). The CDR3 runs to 15 residues. Looked up from germline, CDR1 is MNHEY and CDR2 is SVGAGI. The V end was cut by 8 bases, the J end by 7 bases, with 24 bases between. The CDR3 loop reads CASPEPRGENQEQYF. CDR3 nucleotide sequence: TGTGCCAGCCCCGAACCGCGGGGCGAGAATCAAGAGCAGTACTTC.

The chain combines TRBV28 with TRBJ2-5, with 7 nucleotides matching TRBD2. V was pared by 5 bases and J by 1 base, with 7 bases of the junction left unmatched. This CDR3 has 15 amino acids. Germline CDR1 is MDHEN and CDR2 is SYDVKM. CDR3 sequence reads: CASSPSSGPQETQYF. DNA for the CDR3: TGTGCCAGCAGTCCCTCTAGCGGCCCCCAAGAGACCCAGTACTTC.

This clone has a handful of counts. CDR3 coding DNA: TGTGCTAGTGGACTCGACAGGCGTCAAGACTATGGCTACACCTTC. Protein: CASGLDRRQDYGYTF. The V gene is TRBV12-5, the J gene TRBJ1-2, with D possibly being TRBD1 (6 bases). CDR1 LGHNT and CDR2 FRNRAP come from the germline V gene. The CDR3 sequence is 15 residues long. V lost 6 bases, J lost 3 bases, and 17 bases lay in between.

V and J are TRBV5-4 and TRBJ2-1; 11 nucleotides agree with TRBD1. The CDR3 spans 15 residues. The junction had 4 bases not matched to a gene; V was cut back by 4 bases and J by 4 bases. Germline V gene lookup returns CDR1 SGHNT and CDR2 YYREEE (reference sequence). CDR3 region: CASSPGTGGYNEQFF. CDR3 in DNA: TGTGCCAGCAGCCCCGGGACAGGGGGATACAATGAGCAGTTCTTC. The entire variable domain, with the rest obtained from reference TRBV5-4 and TRBJ2-1, is as follows: ETGVTQSPTHLIKTRGQQVTLRCSSQSGHNTVSWYQQALGQGPQFIFQYYREEENGRGNFPPRFSGLQFPNYSSELNVNALELDDSALYLCASSPGTGGYNEQFFGPGTRLTVL.

The rearrangement joins TRBV18 to TRBJ1-1, with 8 bases fitting TRBD1. J lost 8 bases, V lost 1 base, and 9 bases had no gene match. The germline gives CDR1 KGHSH, CDR2 LQKENI. CDR3 length: 15 residues. The CDR3 nucleotides read TGTGCCAGCTCACCACTACTTGCAGGGGGCGAAGAAGCTTTCTTT. This translates into CASSPLLAGGEEAFF.

V usage is TRBV2 and J usage is TRBJ2-3; tentatively, D is TRBD1 (7 bases). CDR1 and CDR2 from the germline V gene are SNHLY and FYNNEI. V shed 7 bases and J shed 4 bases, with 15 bases lying between them. The CDR3 length is 14 residues. The CDR3 DNA reads TGTGCCAGCACCGTACAGGGGAGGCCAGATACGCAGTATTTT. Its translation: CASTVQGRPDTQYF.

The J gene is TRBJ1-1, the V gene TRBV18, with 7 bases aligning to TRBD1. The CDR3 runs 14 residues. V dropped 2 bases and J dropped 3; count of bases not matched to a gene: 3. Germline lookup yields CDR1 KGHSH and CDR2 LQKENI. Here the CDR3 reads CASSPIQGDTEAFF. The CDR3 DNA sequence: TGTGCCAGCTCACCAATTCAGGGGGACACTGAAGCTTTCTTT.

This clone was observed a few times. The chain links TRBV6-5 to TRBJ1-3; D remains ambiguous. V was trimmed by 4 bases and J by 0 bases, leaving 13 bases between them. This CDR3 spans 16 amino acids. Germline CDR1 is MNHEY and CDR2 is SVGAGI. CDR3 loop: CASSLVLPNSGNTIYF. The DNA of the CDR3 is TGTGCCAGCAGTTTAGTACTCCCGAACTCTGGAAACACCATATATTTT.

CDR3 nucleotides: TGTGCCAGCAGTCTCCAGGTGCCTTCACACCGCGAGCAGTACTTC. This sequence encodes CASSLQVPSHREQYF. V gene TRBV27 combines with J gene TRBJ2-7; D uncertain. V lost 5 bases, J lost 6 bases, and 20 bases lay in between. The CDR3 is 15 residues long. The germline CDR1 and CDR2 sequences are MNHEY and SMNVEV (reference sequence).